These 9 T cell receptor beta chains were sequenced from one sample in a study of PD-1 blockade in classical Hodgkin lymphoma. The repertoire was sequenced with immunoSEQ multiplex PCR; TCRdb's copy has only in-frame clones and lacks some. This table holds 35,000 to 50,000 clones, 76% found once. Patients all relapsed after autologous stem cell transplantation, and there was variation in brentuximab vedotin exposure. This material consisted of peripheral blood mononuclear cells (PBMCs), taken at baseline. The receptor source for this set is a human donor with classical Hodgkin lymphoma.

The chain recombines TRBV28 with TRBJ2-7; D is undetermined. Trimming shortened V by 8 bases and J by 2 bases, and 13 bases separated the two germline ends. Germline CDR1 and CDR2: MDHEN and SYDVKM. The CDR3 is 13 residues long. CDR3 in amino acids: CASCLRPPYEQYF. The CDR3 DNA is TGTGCCAGCTGCTTGCGGCCTCCCTACGAGCAGTACTTC.

This chain joins TRBV11-2 and TRBJ2-1; 12 nucleotides align to TRBD2. The CDR3 totals 16 residues. Germline CDR1 is SGHAT and CDR2 is FQNNGV. Losses at the gene ends were 3 bases for V and 6 bases for J; bases not matched to a gene: 6. The CDR3, as DNA: TGTGCCAGCAGCTTTATCAGACTAGCGGGAGTCAATGAGCAGTTCTTC. It translates to CASSFIRLAGVNEQFF.

The table lists this clone with a count of one. The chain links TRBV7-9 to TRBJ1-1; tentatively, D is TRBD1 (6 bases). CDR1 is SEHNR, CDR2 FQNEAQ, per germline (reference sequence). This CDR3 spans 14 amino acids. The V end was cut by 5 bases, the J end by 3 bases, with 13 bases between. The CDR3 reads CASSLKGGDTEAFF. The CDR3 DNA is TGTGCCAGCAGCCTCAAGGGGGGTGACACTGAAGCTTTCTTT.

The chain couples TRBV7-2 to TRBJ2-5, with a tentative D call TRBD2 (6 bases). CDR3 length: 15 amino acids. Germline assignment: CDR1 SGHTA and CDR2 FQGNSA. V was shortened by 5 bases and J by 3 bases, with 16 bases between the two germline ends. CDR3 sequence: CASSKRTGGEETQYF. Written as DNA, the CDR3 is TGTGCCAGCAGCAAGAGGACGGGCGGGGAAGAGACCCAGTACTTC.

This sequence joins TRBV19 and TRBJ2-2; 9 nucleotides align to TRBD2. V lost 3 bases, J lost 5 bases, and 7 bases stayed unmatched. The V gene's germline CDR1 is LNHDA and CDR2 SQIVND (reference sequence). The CDR3 contains 16 residues. The CDR3: CASSMLAGITTGELFF. CDR3 in DNA: TGTGCCAGTAGTATGCTAGCGGGGATTACTACCGGGGAGCTGTTTTTT. The full variable domain, with the rest looked up from reference TRBV19 and TRBJ2-2, is DGGITQSPKYLFRKEGQNVTLSCEQNLNHDAMYWYRQDPGQGLRLIYYSQIVNDFQKGDIAEGYSVSREKKESFPLTVTSAQKNPTAFYLCASSMLAGITTGELFFGEGSRLTVL.

The chain has TRBV10-3 and TRBJ2-3; 7 positions match TRBD1. The CDR3 is made up of 14 amino acids. Germline CDR1 is ENHRY and CDR2 is SYGVKD. J lost 4 bases, V lost 10 bases, and 11 bases had no gene match. The CDR3 spells CASRQGLGPDTQYF. In DNA form, the CDR3 reads TGTGCCAGCAGACAGGGTCTTGGTCCAGATACGCAGTATTTT.

The table lists this clone with a count of one. The chain joins TRBV18 to TRBJ2-7; D perhaps matches TRBD1 (5 bases). CDR1 and CDR2 from the germline V gene are KGHSH and LQKENI. The CDR3 extends over 14 amino acids. Trimming cost V 3 bases and J 5 bases, with 14 bases left between them. This CDR3 reads CASSPPLLQDEQYF. In nucleotides, the CDR3 is TGTGCCAGCTCACCCCCCTTGCTACAGGACGAGCAGTACTTC. Together with reference TRBV18 and TRBJ2-7, the CDR3 gives the full variable domain: NAGVMQNPRHLVRRRGQEARLRCSPMKGHSHVYWYRQLPEEGLKFMVYLQKENIIDESGMPKERFSAEFPKEGPSILRIQQVVRGDSAAYFCASSPPLLQDEQYFGPGTRLTVT.

V gene TRBV5-1 combines with J gene TRBJ2-7; tentative D call: TRBD2 (6 bases). Between the trimmed V and J ends, which lost 5 bases and 3 bases, there was a span of 15 bases. Germline V gene sequence: CDR1 SGHRS, CDR2 YFSETQ. The CDR3 is made up of 14 amino acids. CDR3 protein: CASRVSGWDYEQYF. The CDR3 DNA is TGCGCCAGCAGAGTGAGCGGGTGGGACTACGAGCAGTACTTC.

The chain combines TRBV7-2 with TRBJ2-3, with 9 bases lining up with TRBD2. From germline, CDR1 is SGHTA and CDR2 FQGNSA. Trimming removed 6 bases from V and 5 bases from J; junction bases left unmatched: 9. The CDR3 is made up of 15 amino acids. CDR3 in amino acids: CASSLAGLNLDTQYF. CDR3 DNA: TGTGCCAGCAGTCTAGCGGGGCTTAACTTAGATACGCAGTATTTT.